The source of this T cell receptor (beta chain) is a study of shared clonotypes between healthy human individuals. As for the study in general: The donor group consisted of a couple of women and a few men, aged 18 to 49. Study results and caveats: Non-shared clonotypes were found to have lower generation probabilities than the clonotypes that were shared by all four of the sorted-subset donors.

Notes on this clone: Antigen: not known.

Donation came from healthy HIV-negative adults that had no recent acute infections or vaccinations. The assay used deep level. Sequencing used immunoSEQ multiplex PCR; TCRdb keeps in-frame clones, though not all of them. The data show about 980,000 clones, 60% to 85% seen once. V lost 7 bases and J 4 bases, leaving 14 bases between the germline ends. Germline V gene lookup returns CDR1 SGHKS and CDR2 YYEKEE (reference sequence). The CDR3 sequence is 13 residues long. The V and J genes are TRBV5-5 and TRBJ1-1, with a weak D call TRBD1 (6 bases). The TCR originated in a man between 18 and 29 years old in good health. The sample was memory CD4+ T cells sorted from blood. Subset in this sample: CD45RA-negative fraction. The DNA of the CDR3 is TGTGCCAGCGGGTCGACAGGTAGCACTGAAGCTTTCTTT. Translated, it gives CASGSTGSTEAFF.